Following are 15 T cell receptor beta chains from one sample sequenced in a study of cytomegalovirus exposure and HLA in healthy donors. Clones were read by immunoSEQ multiplex PCR, and TCRdb kept only the in-frame ones, dropping some. The sample lists 200,000 to 250,000 clones, 65% to 85% occurring once. Sequencing input: PBMCs. The receptors here all came from a woman younger than 45 in good health and CMV-seropositive.

V gene TRBV5-4 combines with J gene TRBJ1-1, with D hard to call. V lost 3 bases, J lost 0 bases, and 6 bases lay in between. Germline CDR1 and CDR2: SGHNT and YYREEE (reference sequence). This CDR3 is 13 amino acids long. CDR3 sequence reads: CASSSALNTEAFF. The CDR3 coding sequence is TGTGCCAGCAGCTCAGCTCTGAACACTGAAGCTTTCTTT.

The V gene is TRBV5-1, the J gene TRBJ2-1, with D possibly matching TRBD1 (6 bases). The CDR3 is 13 amino acids. V shed 3 bases and J shed 6 bases, with 10 bases lying between them. Germline CDR1 is SGHRS and CDR2 is YFSETQ. The CDR3 protein is CASSSGRGNEQFF. CDR3 sequence (DNA): TGCGCCAGCAGCTCTGGCAGGGGCAATGAGCAGTTCTTC.

This clone has a handful of counts. J is TRBJ1-1 and V is TRBV10-3, with unresolved D. Trimming left V 3 bases short and J 3 bases short, with 8 bases between. This CDR3 spans 13 amino acids. Per germline, CDR1 ENHRY and CDR2 SYGVKD. In nucleotides, the CDR3 is TGTGCCATCAGTGATAAGGGATACACTGAAGCTTTCTTT. As protein: CAISDKGYTEAFF.

The chain carries TRBV6-1 and TRBJ2-5; TRBD2 matches 7 bases. The length of the CDR3 is 16 residues. The germline V gene has CDR1 MNHNS and CDR2 SASEGT. J gave up 4 bases and V 2 bases, and 10 bases lay outside the gene matches. The CDR3 is CASSERGGGDGETQYF. In DNA form, the CDR3 reads TGTGCCAGCAGTGAAAGGGGCGGGGGAGACGGAGAGACCCAGTACTTC.

The chain carries TRBV2 and TRBJ1-2, with 8 bases aligning to TRBD1. The CDR3 is made up of 16 amino acids. V was clipped by 6 bases and J by 5 bases; unmatched bases: 14. CDR1 is SNHLY, CDR2 FYNNEI, per germline. The CDR3 DNA sequence: TGTGCCAGCAGCCTAGGGGGTGAACGACAGGGGTATGGCTACACCTTC. This gives the protein CASSLGGERQGYGYTF. Looking up the rest from reference TRBV2 and TRBJ1-2 gives the full variable domain: EPEVTQTPSHQVTQMGQEVILRCVPISNHLYFYWYRQILGQKVEFLVSFYNNEISEKSEIFDDQFSVERPDGSNFTLKIRSTKLEDSAMYFCASSLGGERQGYGYTFGSGTRLTVV.

The V gene is TRBV19, the J gene TRBJ1-1; the match to TRBD1 covers 7 bases. The V and J ends lost 0 bases and 0 bases, in that order; junction bases with no gene match: 7. The CDR3 runs to 17 residues. Germline V gene sequence: CDR1 LNHDA, CDR2 SQIVND (reference sequence). The CDR3 DNA is TGTGCCAGTAGTATAGATCGCCAGGGGGGAATGAACACTGAAGCTTTCTTT. This translates into CASSIDRQGGMNTEAFF.

Comment on this clone: A much larger clone is a single base away; this may be a read error. The chain couples TRBV11-3 to TRBJ1-1, with 8 positions matching TRBD1. Germline loops: CDR1 SGHNT, CDR2 YENEEA. J was trimmed by 1 base and V by 7 bases; bases with no gene match: 2. The CDR3 sequence is 13 residues long. CDR3 protein: CASNGQGNTEAFF. DNA of the CDR3: TGTGCCAGCAACGGACAGGGGAACACTGAAGCTTTCTTT.

As to this clone: This same CDR3 is encoded by further DNA sequences in the sample. The chain combines TRBV9 with TRBJ1-1, with D possibly TRBD1 on 5 matching bases. The length of the CDR3 is 14 residues. The V gene's germline CDR1 is SGDLS and CDR2 YYNGEE. The V gene lost 0 bases and the J gene lost 1 base, with 7 bases spanning the gap. This CDR3 reads CASSVGGANTEAFF. The CDR3 DNA reads as TGTGCCAGCAGCGTAGGAGGGGCGAACACTGAAGCTTTCTTT.

The chain combines TRBV9 with TRBJ2-7; D remains unclear. The CDR3 is 14 residues long. The V and J ends lost 0 bases and 7 bases respectively, with 14 bases between them. Germline values: CDR1 SGDLS, CDR2 YYNGEE. CDR3 sequence: CASSVEASEREQYF. The CDR3 nucleotides read TGTGCCAGCAGCGTAGAGGCTAGTGAAAGGGAGCAGTACTTC.

This clone has just a few counts. The chain uses TRBV4-1 and TRBJ2-2, with TRBD2 matching 13 bases. Germline values: CDR1 MGHRA, CDR2 YSYEKL. This CDR3 has 16 amino acids. The ends lost 1 base at V and 7 bases at J; junction bases unmatched: 3. CDR3 sequence: CASSQGTSGRLGELFF. The CDR3 nucleotides read TGCGCCAGCAGCCAAGGGACTAGCGGGAGACTCGGGGAGCTGTTTTTT.

The chain uses TRBV27 and TRBJ2-7; no reliable D call. The CDR3 sequence is 12 residues long. V was cut by 5 bases and J by 7 bases, with 12 bases left in between. Germline values: CDR1 MNHEY, CDR2 SMNVEV (reference sequence). The CDR3 DNA sequence: TGTGCCAGCAGTCCCGATCCCCGTGAGCAGTACTTC. Translation: CASSPDPREQYF.

This clone was found once. V and J are TRBV4-1 and TRBJ2-4, with 7 bases identical to TRBD1. CDR3 length: 14 amino acids. The junction had 4 bases not matched to a gene; V was cut back by 2 bases and J by 6 bases. The V gene's germline CDR1 is MGHRA and CDR2 YSYEKL. The CDR3 DNA follows: TGCGCCAGCAGCCAACCGGACAGGCCAAACATTCAGTACTTC. It specifies CASSQPDRPNIQYF.

The CDR3 region is CASSVEGTISSGANVLTF. The DNA of the CDR3 is TGTGCCAGCAGCGTAGAAGGTACTATTAGCTCTGGGGCCAACGTCCTGACTTTC. The chain employs TRBV9 and TRBJ2-6; D unclear. V was shortened by 0 bases and J by 0 bases, with 13 bases between the two germline ends. Germline V gives CDR1 SGDLS, CDR2 YYNGEE. The CDR3 covers 18 residues.

This clone was observed a few times. V is TRBV6-5 and J is TRBJ2-7; D is perhaps TRBD2 (5 bases). Germline CDR1 is MNHEY and CDR2 is SVGAGI. Between the trimmed V and J ends, which lost 6 bases and 2 bases, there was a span of 14 bases. This CDR3 spans 14 amino acids. CDR3 in amino acids: CASSPIGLTYEQYF. CDR3 nucleotides: TGTGCCAGCAGCCCAATTGGACTGACCTACGAGCAGTACTTC.

This chain uses TRBV9 with TRBJ2-7, with no clear D. Germline values: CDR1 SGDLS, CDR2 YYNGEE. CDR3 length: 11 amino acids. V was cut by 2 bases and J by 2 bases, with 2 bases left in between. CDR3 protein: CASSVPYEQYF. CDR3 nucleotide sequence: TGTGCCAGCAGCGTCCCCTACGAGCAGTACTTC.